What follows are 12 T cell receptor beta chains derived from one specimen sequenced in a study of T cell clonality in common variable immunodeficiency. Data came from immunoSEQ multiplex PCR; TCRdb stores just in-frame clones and leaves some out. This sample carries roughly 42,000 clones, none of them present only once. Their recognized antigens are unknown. Study-level results: Common variable immunodeficiency TCR beta sequences reportedly had fewer deletions and N-nucleotide insertions.

Sequenced: peripheral blood mononuclear cells. These receptors originate from a human donor with common variable immunodeficiency.

This clone was counted many times. Read data end 3 residues before the CDR3 end; the end is taken from the germline J gene. This chain joins TRBV19 and TRBJ1-5; 8 nucleotides align to TRBD1. Germline assignment: CDR1 LNHDA and CDR2 SQIVND (reference sequence). J lost 3 bases, V lost 4 bases, and 5 bases had no gene match. The CDR3 runs 15 residues. CDR3 bases read: TGTGCCAGTAGTACCGACAGGGGATACAATCAGCCC. Residues: CASSTDRGYNQP. In full, the CDR3 reads CASSTDRGYNQPQHF.

This clone showed up many times. The CDR3 end falls 3 residues outside the read, so it is completed with the germline J gene. V gene TRBV7-6 combines with J gene TRBJ2-7; 9 bases are a match to TRBD1. This CDR3 spans 15 amino acids. The germline V gene has CDR1 SGHVS and CDR2 FNYEAQ. Trimming took 1 base from V and 3 from J; bases not matched to a gene: 4. The DNA read from the CDR3 is TGTGCCAGCAGCTTAGTCGGGACAGGGAACTACGAG. This translates into CASSLVGTGNYE. The full-length CDR3 reads as CASSLVGTGNYEQYF.

Turning to this clone: Sequencing ends 3 residues short of the CDR3 end; the germline J gene provides the rest. The genes are TRBV11-2 and TRBJ2-5, with a weak D call TRBD1 (5 bases). This CDR3 is built from 14 residues. Germline loops: CDR1 SGHAT, CDR2 FQNNGV. V lost 7 bases, J lost 5 bases, and 17 bases lay in between. This CDR3 reads CASTSTQGRETQYF. Partial CDR3 DNA: TGTGCCAGCACCTCAACCCAGGGTCGGGAGACC. Complete variable domain (other parts from reference TRBV11-2 and TRBJ2-5): EAGVAQSPRYKIIEKRQSVAFWCNPISGHATLYWYQQILGQGPKLLIQFQNNGVVDDSQLPKDRFSAERLKGVDSTLKIQPAKLEDSAVYLCASTSTQGRETQYFGPGTRLLVL.

This clone was counted at least ten times. Coverage ceases 3 residues before the CDR3 finishes, and the germline J gene fills in the end. The chain uses TRBV20-1 and TRBJ1-1; 10 bases map to TRBD1. Looked up from germline, CDR1 is DFQATT and CDR2 is SNEGSKA (reference sequence). With 4 bases clipped from V and 1 base from J, the junction kept 9 bases outside the gene matches. There are 16 residues in the CDR3. Incomplete CDR3 DNA: TGCAGTGCTAAGGAGGGGACAGGGGCTGGGAACACTGAA. It yields the protein CSAKEGTGAGNTE. The complete CDR3 reads CSAKEGTGAGNTEAFF.

This clone was detected many times. From the germline J gene comes the end of the CDR3, since the read stops 3 residues before it. The chain is built from TRBV29-1 and TRBJ2-1; D remains unclear. V was cut by 1 base and J by 0 bases, with 10 bases left in between. Germline CDR1 is SQVTM and CDR2 is ANQGSEA. CDR3 length: 15 amino acids. The CDR3 sequence is CSVEGARTSYNEQFF. The sequenced part of the CDR3 DNA is TGCAGCGTTGAAGGGGCGCGCACCTCCTACAATGAG.

This clone was counted many times. The missing CDR3 end, 3 residues past where the read stops, is filled in from the germline J gene. V and J are TRBV5-1 and TRBJ2-2; D uncertain. The V end lost 1 base, the J end lost 5 bases, and 3 bases lay between the germline ends. The CDR3 length is 12 residues. Germline V gene data show CDR1 as SGHRS and CDR2 as YFSETQ. CDR3 DNA, as far as it was read: TGCGCCAGCAGCTTGCTTACCGGGGAG. Protein sequence: CASSLLTGE. The full CDR3 is CASSLLTGELFF. The entire variable domain, with the rest obtained from reference TRBV5-1 and TRBJ2-2, is as follows: KAGVTQTPRYLIKTRGQQVTLSCSPISGHRSVSWYQQTPGQGLQFLFEYFSETQRNKGNFPGRFSGRQFSNSRSEMNVSTLELGDSALYLCASSLLTGELFFGEGSRLTVL.

This clone was picked up a small number of times. Read sequence stops 3 residues before the CDR3 end, and the germline J gene provides the missing end. The V gene is TRBV5-1, the J gene TRBJ1-5, with D unclear. Germline loops: CDR1 SGHRS, CDR2 YFSETQ. Trimming cost V 0 bases and J 1 base, with 8 bases left between them. This CDR3 comprises 15 residues. The CDR3 sequence is CASSLAGESNQPQHF. The covered CDR3 bases are TGCGCCAGCAGCTTGGCCGGGGAAAGCAATCAGCCC.

In its sample, this clone was seen a few times. The CDR3 goes on 3 residues after the read ends, and that part is filled in from the germline J gene. This chain links TRBV5-1 with TRBJ2-1; tentatively, D is TRBD2 (5 bases). The CDR3 totals 16 residues. Per germline, CDR1 SGHRS and CDR2 YFSETQ. V lost 7 bases and J 2 bases, leaving 19 bases between the germline ends. This CDR3 is CASSRETTSAYNEQFF. CDR3 DNA (partial): TGCGCCAGCTCGAGGGAGACAACTAGTGCCTACAATGAG. Full variable domain (rest looked up from reference TRBV5-1 and TRBJ2-1): KAGVTQTPRYLIKTRGQQVTLSCSPISGHRSVSWYQQTPGQGLQFLFEYFSETQRNKGNFPGRFSGRQFSNSRSEMNVSTLELGDSALYLCASSRETTSAYNEQFFGPGTRLTVL.

In this sample, this clone turned up many times. Coverage ceases 3 residues before the CDR3 finishes, and the germline J gene fills in the end. This sequence joins TRBV5-1 and TRBJ2-3, with 7 bases identical to TRBD1. This CDR3 has 14 residues. V was clipped by 7 bases and J by 4 bases; unmatched bases: 9. Germline CDR1 is SGHRS and CDR2 is YFSETQ. The CDR3 protein is CASQGDYLADTQYF. The part of the CDR3 DNA that was read is TGCGCCAGCCAGGGGGATTACTTGGCAGATACG.

Many counts were recorded for this clone. The CDR3 end is not reached by the read, which stops 3 residues before it; the germline J gene fills it in. V gene TRBV30 combines with J gene TRBJ1-1; no reliable D call. The CDR3 has 15 residues. Germline V gene sequence: CDR1 GTSNPN, CDR2 SVGIG (reference sequence). Trimming removed 0 bases at V and 1 base at J, with 12 bases between. The CDR3 spells CAWSVPLAGNTEAFF. Partial CDR3 DNA: TGTGCCTGGAGTGTACCGTTGGCAGGGAACACTGAA.

CDR3 DNA, as far as it was read: TGTGCCAGTAGTACACCAGGGGGCACCGGGGAG. It is translated as CASSTPGGTGE. The whole CDR3 sequence is CASSTPGGTGELFF. V gene TRBV19 combines with J gene TRBJ2-2; 7 bases map to TRBD1. The CDR3 end is not reached by the read, which stops 3 residues before it; the germline J gene fills it in. The CDR3 consists of 14 residues. With 4 bases clipped from V and 4 bases from J, the junction kept 3 bases outside the gene matches. Germline V gives CDR1 LNHDA, CDR2 SQIVND (reference sequence).

Ten or more counts support this clone. The CDR3 end is not reached by the read, which stops 3 residues before it; the germline J gene fills it in. V and J are TRBV29-1 and TRBJ2-1; D remains unclear. The CDR3 is 12 residues long. CDR1 is SQVTM, CDR2 ANQGSEA, per germline. The germline V and J ends were trimmed by 3 bases and 4 bases, with 7 bases remaining between them. CDR3 amino acids: CSVEFSYNEQFF. CDR3 DNA, as far as it was read: TGCAGCGTTGAGTTTTCTTACAATGAG.